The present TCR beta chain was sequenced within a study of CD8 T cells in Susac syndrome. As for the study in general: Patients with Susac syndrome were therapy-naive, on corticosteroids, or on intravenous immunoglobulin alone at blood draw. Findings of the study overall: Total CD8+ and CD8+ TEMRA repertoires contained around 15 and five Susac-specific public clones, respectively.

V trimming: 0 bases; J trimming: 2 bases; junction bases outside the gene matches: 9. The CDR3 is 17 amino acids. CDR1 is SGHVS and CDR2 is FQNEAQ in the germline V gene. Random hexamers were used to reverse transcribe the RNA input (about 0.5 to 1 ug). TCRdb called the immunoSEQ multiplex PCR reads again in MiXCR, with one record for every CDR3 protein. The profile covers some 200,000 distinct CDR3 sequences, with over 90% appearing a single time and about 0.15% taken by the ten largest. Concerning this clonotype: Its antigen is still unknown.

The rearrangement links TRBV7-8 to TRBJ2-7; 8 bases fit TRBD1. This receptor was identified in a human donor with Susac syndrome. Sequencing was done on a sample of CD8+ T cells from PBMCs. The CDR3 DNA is TGTGCCAGCAGCTTAGCTACTGGGACAGGACGAGCCTACGAGCAGTACTTC. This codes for CASSLATGTGRAYEQYF.